The following is a T cell receptor beta chain sequence with its context. TCRdb's copy holds only in-frame clones and misses some; the assay was immunoSEQ multiplex PCR. The profile covers 80,000 to 95,000 clones, with 70% to 90% appearing a single time and 0.65% to 0.8% taken by the ten largest. The CDR3 runs 18 residues. V gave up 0 bases and J gave up 2 bases, with 20 bases separating them. CDR1 is SEHNR and CDR2 is FQNEAQ in the germline V gene (reference sequence). The sample is drawn from a study of OX40 agonist ivuxolimab in advanced cancers. Overall study context: Patients received ivuxolimab, an intravenous treatment, every 2 weeks at 0.01 to 10 mg/kg.

The TCR was taken from an adult with an advanced solid tumor such as melanoma, head and neck, liver or kidney cancer. The chain couples TRBV7-9 to TRBJ2-7; D remains unclear. Source: CD4+ or CD8+ T cells sorted from blood, taken in a trial of the OX40 agonist ivuxolimab. The CDR3 reads CASSLALVPAGPTYEQYF. CDR3 in DNA: TGTGCCAGCAGCTTAGCGCTAGTCCCAGCAGGTCCTACCTACGAGCAGTACTTC.